One and the same sample provided the 8 T cell receptor beta chains below, sequenced in a study of response to subunit inactivated influenza vaccine (dated by TCRdb to the late 2010s). In light of the paper, this sample's time point label describes: approximately 47 days after influenza vaccine administration. Library construction relied on RT-PCR. Sequencer: Illumina HiSeq 2500. The public reads were reanalyzed by TCRdb: fastp trimming at Q25, MiXCR alignment, in-frame beta chains only. CDR3 protein duplicates are merged, each entry listing the most common genes and DNA. In all, the sample holds hundreds of thousands of distinct CDR3 sequences, and 13% of those were seen once. Around 13% of the sample is held by the ten biggest clonotypes. Sample: PBMCs from blood, taken 45 days after vaccination. These receptors were collected from a man aged 50-59 years who received an inactivated influenza vaccine. Donor details come from another sample of the same person, matched by shared clones.

This clonotype turned up a few times. The chain employs TRBV7-2 and TRBJ2-7, with no clear D. CDR3 length: 12 amino acids. CDR1 is SGHTA, CDR2 FQGNSA, per germline. The germline V and J ends were trimmed by 4 bases and 7 bases, with 11 bases remaining between them. CDR3 in amino acids: CASSSTWTEQYF. CDR3 DNA: TGTGCCAGCAGCTCTACATGGACGGAGCAGTACTTC.

This clonotype showed up just a few times. V is TRBV11-2 and J is TRBJ2-3; TRBD2 matches at 13 bases. Germline loops: CDR1 SGHAT, CDR2 FQNNGV. This CDR3 contains 17 residues. The junction had 4 bases not matched to a gene; V was cut back by 4 bases and J by 0 bases. CDR3 loop: CASSSGTSGTSTDTQYF. In nucleotides, the CDR3 is TGTGCCAGCAGCTCCGGGACTAGCGGGACTAGCACAGATACGCAGTATTTT.

In its sample, this clonotype was seen a few times. The V call is TRBV16, the J call TRBJ2-7, with 10 bases aligning to TRBD2. Germline CDR1 KGHSY, CDR2 FQNENV. The CDR3 runs 17 residues. Unmatched junction bases numbered 12, after V lost 1 base and J lost 6 bases. CDR3 in amino acids: CASSQWLAGAGESEQYF. DNA of the CDR3: TGTGCCAGCAGCCAATGGCTAGCGGGAGCCGGGGAATCCGAGCAGTACTTC.

The rearrangement joins TRBV12-3 or TRBV12-4 to TRBJ2-2, with D possibly TRBD2 on 6 matching bases. This CDR3 comprises 14 residues. V was pared by 7 bases and J by 4 bases, with 13 bases between. CDR3 loop: CASTVGDFTGELFF. In nucleotides, the CDR3 is TGTGCCAGCACAGTGGGGGACTTCACCGGGGAGCTGTTTTTT.

A few counts support this clonotype. The V call is TRBV11-2, the J call TRBJ1-2; D not resolved. Trimming shortened V by 5 bases and J by 6 bases, and 13 bases separated the two germline ends. There are 13 residues in the CDR3. Germline CDR1 and CDR2: SGHAT and FQNNGV. As DNA, the CDR3 is TGTGCCAGCAGCCCCCGAGTTCTAAATGGCTACACCTTC. Protein sequence: CASSPRVLNGYTF.

This chain links TRBV15 with TRBJ2-7; TRBD1 matches at 9 bases. The CDR3 runs 14 residues. From germline, CDR1 is LNHNV and CDR2 YYDKDF (reference sequence). Unmatched junction bases numbered 6, after V lost 5 bases and J lost 4 bases. Here the CDR3 DNA reads TGTGCCACCAGCCAAGACAGGGGGATTTACGAGCAGTACTTC. Protein sequence: CATSQDRGIYEQYF.

This clonotype was counted ten times or more. V usage is TRBV29-1 and J usage is TRBJ2-7; 8 bases fit TRBD2. The CDR3 length is 16 residues. V trimming: 5 bases; J trimming: 5 bases; junction bases outside the gene matches: 17. Per germline, CDR1 SQVTM and CDR2 ANQGSEA. In DNA, the CDR3 is TGCAGCGTTTCAGGTGGACTAGCCGGGTTACGGGACGAGCAGTACTTC. Its translation: CSVSGGLAGLRDEQYF.

This chain connects TRBV20-1 to TRBJ2-7; the match to TRBD2 covers 13 bases. Germline CDR1 DFQATT, CDR2 SNEGSKA (reference sequence). With V trimmed by 6 bases and J by 2 bases, 4 bases remained unmatched. The CDR3 loop spans 14 amino acids. Here the CDR3 DNA reads TGCAGTGCAAGGACTAGCGGGAGACCCTACGAGCAGTACTTC. Its translation: CSARTSGRPYEQYF.